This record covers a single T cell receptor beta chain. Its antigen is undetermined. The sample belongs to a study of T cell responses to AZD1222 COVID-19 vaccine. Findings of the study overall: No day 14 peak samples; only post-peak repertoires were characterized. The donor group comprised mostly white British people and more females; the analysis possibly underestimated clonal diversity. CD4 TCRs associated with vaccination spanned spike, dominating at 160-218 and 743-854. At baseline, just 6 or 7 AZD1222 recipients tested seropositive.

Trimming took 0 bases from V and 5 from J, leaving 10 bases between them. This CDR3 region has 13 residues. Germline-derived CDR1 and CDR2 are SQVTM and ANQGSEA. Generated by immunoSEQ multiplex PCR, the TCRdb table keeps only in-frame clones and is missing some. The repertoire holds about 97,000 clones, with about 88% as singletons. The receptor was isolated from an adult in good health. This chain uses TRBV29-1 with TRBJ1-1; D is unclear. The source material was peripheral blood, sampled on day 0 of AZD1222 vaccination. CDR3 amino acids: CSVEDWRDTEAFF. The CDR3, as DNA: TGCAGCGTTGAAGATTGGCGGGATACTGAAGCTTTCTTT.